What follows describes a single TCR beta chain. Its antigen is not yet known. Base qualities were left out, and no much larger clone turns up one base away. The data were taken from a study of beta chain features in type 1 diabetes (dated by TCRdb to 2017 to 2018). Looking at the study overall: Patients and healthy donors did not differ in mean age, gender distribution, total cell number or subset yield. Across all samples, about 110 million sorted cells were examined, and cell number per subset correlated strongly with RNA yield. The study compared TCRB repertoires of sorted circulating CD4+ T cell subsets between recently diagnosed type 1 diabetes patients and matched healthy donors. Naive and central memory subsets were obtained from all 30 or so donors, but regulatory and stem cell-like memory subsets were isolated from only 8 patients and roughly eight healthy donors.

A single peripheral blood draw of approximately 0.11 L on average was collected from each donor into heparinised tubes. A BD FACSAria II and a panel including CD45RO, CCR7, CD25, CD127, CD95 and CD27 were used to sort naive, central memory, regulatory and stem cell-like memory CD4+ T cells. All sorted populations exceeded 95% purity. PBMCs were isolated immediately by Lymphoprep density gradient centrifugation and stained directly without culture. To minimize batch effects, samples were stained and sorted in pairs, one healthy donor with one patient per experiment. Measured from the cysteine to the phenylalanine, the CDR3 is 14 residues long. Only the CDR3 DNA stays, 42 bases, in frame from base 1. Broader findings and caveats from the paper: Naive, central memory and regulatory TCRB repertoires appeared to be more similar among patients than among healthy donors. Shorter templates might have been favored by PCR, but patient and control samples were amplified and corrected together, so both groups would have been affected equally by any skew. A moderate but significant shortening of TCRB CDR3 length was observed in type 1 diabetes patients in all four CD4+ subsets. Because cDNA was sequenced instead of genomic DNA, activated cells with high expression could be over-represented, although the groups did not differ in activation or CD3 levels. Because the HLA sub-analyses included only small numbers of individuals, any influence of HLA type on TCRB rearrangement was left unresolved. Patients with type 1 diabetes made fewer insertions and deleted more nucleotides at VDJ recombination sites, implying thymic rearrangement abnormalities.

The entire amount of isolated RNA was reverse transcribed using the High Capacity cDNA Reverse Transcription Kit, so the sequenced TCRB transcripts were expressed ones. Deep immunoSEQ sequencing was performed on naive, central memory and regulatory T cell samples, with an average of about 3.57 million total reads per sample. Sorted cells were lysed in RLT buffer and RNA was extracted with DNase-treated RNeasy Micro or Mini kits, depending on cell number. Each cell subset was processed on its own to prevent cross-contamination, while patient and healthy donor samples were processed together. Using the immunoSEQ multiplex PCR, TCRB sequences were amplified from cDNA into 87-bp fragments spanning the CDR3 region. Sequencing of the amplicons was performed on the Illumina HiSeq platform. For the original study's pipeline: Synthetic template baselines were used to correct PCR bias computationally, reads within Hamming distance 2 were collapsed, and singletons that could not be merged were discarded. Reads were aligned against IMGT so that V, D and J genes, CDR3 length and insertions or deletions at six rearrangement sites could be assigned. Clonotype counts were normalized to sorted cell number within each subset before computing true diversity and Gini coefficients with the tcR R package. The overlap coefficient, calculated on TCRB nucleotide sequences, was used to quantify repertoire sharing. TCRdb retrieved this table from immuneACCESS and kept in-frame rearrangements only. Not all clones are present; in checked studies, unresolved V genes account for under half, and no reason is known for the remainder. The V and J calls and clone size are taken from that table; D and trimming were inferred from the DNA. The sample includes some 360,000 clones, with 8% to 10% observed a single time. The ten largest clones add up to about 0.63% of the sample.

The chain couples TRBV21-1 to TRBJ2-7; TRBD2, the table's D call, lacks a check against the DNA. TRBV21-1 is a pseudogene locus. The specimen was central memory CD4+ T cells from blood. The origin of this receptor is a man aged 25 to 40 with type 1 diabetes. Here the CDR3 is given as CASSKGLANHEQYF. The bases read TGTGCCAGCAGCAAGGGACTAGCGAACCACGAGCAGTACTTC.